Below, 10 T cell receptor beta chains from the same sample are listed, as sequenced in a study of regulatory T cells in long-lasting Graves disease. Time point given: newly diagnosed GD, antithyroid drugs for less than 3 months. The TCR library was made from RNA extracted from PBMCs. Construction of TCR beta libraries relied on iRepertoire HTBI primers and on Arm-PCR targeting CDR3 regions. TCRdb re-derived calls from the multiplex PCR reads in MiXCR, one entry per CDR3 protein. The top ten clones hold less than 45% of a sample with 300,000 to 400,000 distinct CDR3 sequences, 15% to 20% of them seen once. Sequenced material: peripheral blood mononuclear cells (PBMCs), taken at new diagnosis, from a patient treated with antithyroid drugs. The receptor set was obtained from a female donor with Graves disease.

As regards this clonotype: The final CDR3 position lacks the conserved phenylalanine or tryptophan, pointing to a likely read error. The DNA is omitted, as the CDR3 cannot be located on it reliably, and the CDR3 follows TCRdb's listing. The chain links TRBV28 to TRBJ1-2; the table's D call TRBD1 went unverified against the DNA. The CDR3 is 14 amino acids in total, end residues counted. Per the germline V gene, CDR1 is MDHEN and CDR2 is SYDVKM. CDR3 sequence: CASSFDRASYGFTV.

This clonotype was counted at least ten times. The chain carries TRBV11-2 and TRBJ2-7; no clear D. The V and J ends lost 1 base and 6 bases respectively, with 10 bases between them. CDR1 is SGHAT and CDR2 is FQNNGV in the germline V gene. CDR3 length: 13 residues. CDR3: CASSLALVPEQYF. CDR3 bases: TGTGCCAGCAGCTTAGCCCTAGTTCCCGAGCAGTACTTC.

The chain combines TRBV11-3 with TRBJ2-1; D may be TRBD2 (6 bases). V lost 6 bases and J lost 6, with 27 bases in between. Germline V gene lookup returns CDR1 SGHNT and CDR2 YENEEA. This CDR3 has 18 residues. Here the CDR3 DNA reads TGTGCCAGCAGTGGGGGGACCTCAAATGGGGAATGGCGCAATGAGCAGTTCTTC. Its translation is CASSGGTSNGEWRNEQFF. Full variable domain (rest looked up from reference TRBV11-3 and TRBJ2-1): EAGVVQSPRYKIIEKKQPVAFWCNPISGHNTLYWYLQNLGQGPELLIRYENEEAVDDSQLPKDRFSAERLKGVDSTLKIQPAELGDSAVYLCASSGGTSNGEWRNEQFFGPGTRLTVL.

This clonotype was seen a handful of times. V and J are TRBV25-1 and TRBJ2-3, with D possibly matching TRBD1 (5 bases). CDR3 size: 15 residues. Trimming removed 2 bases at V and 4 bases at J, with 13 bases between. Germline V gene lookup returns CDR1 MGHDK and CDR2 SYGVNS. CDR3 in DNA: TGTGCCAGCAGTGAAAGGGCCTCAGGGTCAGATACGCAGTATTTT. Its translation is CASSERASGSDTQYF.

This clonotype was seen at least ten times. The V and J genes are TRBV5-5 and TRBJ2-7, with D possibly called TRBD1 or TRBD2 (5 bases each). V lost 0 bases and J lost 3, with 16 bases in between. CDR1 and CDR2 (germline): SGHKS, YYEKEE (reference sequence). CDR3 length: 16 amino acids. The DNA for the CDR3 is TGTGCCAGCAGCTTGGGGGTCTTGCAGGGACGCTACGAGCAGTACTTC. It is translated as CASSLGVLQGRYEQYF. Filled out from reference TRBV5-5 and TRBJ2-7, the complete variable domain reads DAGVTQSPTHLIKTRGQQVTLRCSPISGHKSVSWYQQVLGQGPQFIFQYYEKEERGRGNFPDRFSARQFPNYSSELNVNALLLGDSALYLCASSLGVLQGRYEQYFGPGTRLTVT.

This clonotype was counted ten times or more. The rearrangement joins TRBV28 to TRBJ2-3; 8 nucleotides match TRBD2. The CDR3 runs to 16 residues. Germline V gene lookup returns CDR1 MDHEN and CDR2 SYDVKM. Trimming at V came to 3 bases and at J to 0 bases, leaving 5 bases not matched to a gene. The CDR3 DNA is TGTGCCAGCAGTTTCCGGGGACTAGGGAGCACAGATACGCAGTATTTT. Amino acids: CASSFRGLGSTDTQYF.

This clonotype was recorded at least ten times. This rearrangement joins TRBV11-3 to TRBJ2-7; TRBD2 might be the D (5 bases). V lost 3 bases to trimming and J lost 2 bases, with 8 bases between them. This CDR3 region has 13 residues. Per germline, CDR1 SGHNT and CDR2 YENEEA. The DNA of the CDR3 is TGTGCCAGCAGCTTCGGGGAGACCTACGAGCAGTACTTC. Amino acids: CASSFGETYEQYF.

This chain links TRBV7-3 with TRBJ2-7; 10 bases fit TRBD1. CDR1 and CDR2 (germline): SGHTA, FQGTGA. The CDR3 loop spans 17 amino acids. The ends lost 2 bases at V and 2 bases at J; junction bases unmatched: 9. The CDR3 loop reads CASSLGPHGQGAYEQYF. The CDR3 nucleotides are TGTGCCAGCAGCTTAGGCCCCCATGGACAGGGGGCCTACGAGCAGTACTTC.

This clonotype was seen a few times. This may arise from a read error, as a much more abundant clone is one base away. V is TRBV6-2 or TRBV6-3 and J is TRBJ2-2; D is ambiguous. The CDR3 spans 12 residues. Germline values: CDR1 MNHEY, CDR2 SVGEGT. Trimming took 6 bases from V and 3 from J, leaving 5 bases between them. The CDR3 spells CASRLDTGELFF. In DNA form, the CDR3 reads TGTGCCAGCAGGTTAGACACCGGGGAGCTGTTTTTT.

In its sample, this clonotype was seen a few times. The J gene is TRBJ2-1, the V gene TRBV29-1; 7 bases are a match to TRBD2. Germline V gives CDR1 SQVTM, CDR2 ANQGSEA. This CDR3 has 13 residues. V lost 6 bases and J lost 4; bases outside the gene matches: 6. The CDR3 sequence: CSVPGSGYNEQFF. CDR3 in DNA: TGCAGCGTCCCGGGTAGCGGGTACAATGAGCAGTTCTTC.